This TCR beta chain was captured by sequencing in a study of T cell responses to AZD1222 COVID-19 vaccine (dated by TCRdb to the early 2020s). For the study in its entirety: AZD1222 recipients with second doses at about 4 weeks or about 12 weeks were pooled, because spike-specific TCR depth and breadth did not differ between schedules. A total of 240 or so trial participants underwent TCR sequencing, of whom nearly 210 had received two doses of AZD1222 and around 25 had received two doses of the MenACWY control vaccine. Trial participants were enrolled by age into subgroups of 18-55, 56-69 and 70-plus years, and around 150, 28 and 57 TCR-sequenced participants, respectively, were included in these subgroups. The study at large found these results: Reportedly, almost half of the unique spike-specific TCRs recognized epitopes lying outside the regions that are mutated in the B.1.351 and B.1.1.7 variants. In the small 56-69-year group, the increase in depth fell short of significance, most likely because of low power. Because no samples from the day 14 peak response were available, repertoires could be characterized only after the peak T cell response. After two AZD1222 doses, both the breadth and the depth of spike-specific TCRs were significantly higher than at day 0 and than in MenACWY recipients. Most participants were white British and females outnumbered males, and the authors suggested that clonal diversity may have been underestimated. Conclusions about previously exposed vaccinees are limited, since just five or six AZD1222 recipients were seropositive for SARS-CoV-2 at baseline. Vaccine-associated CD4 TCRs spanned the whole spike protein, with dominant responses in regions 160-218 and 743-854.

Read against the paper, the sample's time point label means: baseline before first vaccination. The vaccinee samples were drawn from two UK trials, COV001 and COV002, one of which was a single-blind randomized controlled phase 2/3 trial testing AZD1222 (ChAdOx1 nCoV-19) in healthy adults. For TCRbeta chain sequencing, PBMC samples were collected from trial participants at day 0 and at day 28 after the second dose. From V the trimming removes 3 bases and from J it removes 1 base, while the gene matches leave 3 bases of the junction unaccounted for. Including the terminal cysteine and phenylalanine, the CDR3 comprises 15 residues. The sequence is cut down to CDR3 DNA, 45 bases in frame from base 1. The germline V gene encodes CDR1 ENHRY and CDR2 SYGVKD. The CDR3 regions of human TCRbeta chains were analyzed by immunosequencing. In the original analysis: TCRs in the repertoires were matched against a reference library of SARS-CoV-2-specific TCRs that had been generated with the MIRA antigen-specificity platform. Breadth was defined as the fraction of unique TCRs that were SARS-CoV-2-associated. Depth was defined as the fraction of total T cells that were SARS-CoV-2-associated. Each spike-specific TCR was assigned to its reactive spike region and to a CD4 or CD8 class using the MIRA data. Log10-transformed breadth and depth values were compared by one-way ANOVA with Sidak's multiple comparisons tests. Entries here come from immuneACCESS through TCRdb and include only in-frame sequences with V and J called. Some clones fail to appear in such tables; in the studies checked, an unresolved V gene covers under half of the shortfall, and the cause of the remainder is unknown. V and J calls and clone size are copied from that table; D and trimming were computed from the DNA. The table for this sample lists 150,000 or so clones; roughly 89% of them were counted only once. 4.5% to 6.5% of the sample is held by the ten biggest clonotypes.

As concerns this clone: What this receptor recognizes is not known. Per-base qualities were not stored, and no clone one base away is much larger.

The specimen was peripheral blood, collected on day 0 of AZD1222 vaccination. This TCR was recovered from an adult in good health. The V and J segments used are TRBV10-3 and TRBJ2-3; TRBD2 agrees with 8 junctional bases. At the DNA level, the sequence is TGTGCCATCAGTGACCTGGGACTAGGCACAGATACGCAGTATTTT. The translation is CAISDLGLGTDTQYF.